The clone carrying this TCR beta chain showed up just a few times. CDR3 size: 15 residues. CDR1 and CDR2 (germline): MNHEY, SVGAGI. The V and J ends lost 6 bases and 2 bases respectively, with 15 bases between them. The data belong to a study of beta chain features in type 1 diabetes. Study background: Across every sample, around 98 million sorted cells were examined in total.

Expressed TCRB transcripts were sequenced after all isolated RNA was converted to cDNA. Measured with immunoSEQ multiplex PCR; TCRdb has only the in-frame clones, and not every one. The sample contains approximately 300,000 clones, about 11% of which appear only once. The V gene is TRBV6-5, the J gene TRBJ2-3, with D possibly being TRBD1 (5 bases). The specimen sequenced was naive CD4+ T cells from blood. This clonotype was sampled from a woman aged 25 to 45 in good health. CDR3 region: CASRQGLTYTDTQYF. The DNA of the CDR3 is TGTGCCAGCAGGCAGGGTTTGACTTACACAGATACGCAGTATTTT.